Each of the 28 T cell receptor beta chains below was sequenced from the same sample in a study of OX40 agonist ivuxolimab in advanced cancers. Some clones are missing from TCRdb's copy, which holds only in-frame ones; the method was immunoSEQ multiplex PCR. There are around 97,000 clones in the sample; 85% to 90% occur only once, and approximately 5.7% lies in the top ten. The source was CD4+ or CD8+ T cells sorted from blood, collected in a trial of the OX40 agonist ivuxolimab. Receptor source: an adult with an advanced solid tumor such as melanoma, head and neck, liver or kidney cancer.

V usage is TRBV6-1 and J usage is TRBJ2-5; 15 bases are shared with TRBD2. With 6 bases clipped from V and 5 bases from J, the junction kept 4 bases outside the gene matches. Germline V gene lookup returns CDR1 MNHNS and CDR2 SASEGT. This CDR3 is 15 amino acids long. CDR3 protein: CASRGLAGGGETQYF. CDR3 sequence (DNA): TGTGCCAGCAGGGGACTAGCGGGAGGCGGGGAGACCCAGTACTTC.

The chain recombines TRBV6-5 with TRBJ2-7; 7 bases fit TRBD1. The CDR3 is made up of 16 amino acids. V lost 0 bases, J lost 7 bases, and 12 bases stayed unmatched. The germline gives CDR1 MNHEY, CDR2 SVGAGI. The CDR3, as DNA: TGTGCCAGCAGTTACTCTCTTTCCAGGGGGTTGTTTGAGCAGTACTTC. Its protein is CASSYSLSRGLFEQYF.

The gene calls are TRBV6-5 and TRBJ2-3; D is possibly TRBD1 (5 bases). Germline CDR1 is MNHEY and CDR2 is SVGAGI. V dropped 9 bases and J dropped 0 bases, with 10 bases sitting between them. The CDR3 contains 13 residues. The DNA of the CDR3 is TGTGCCAGTGAAGGGGCTAGCACAGATACGCAGTATTTT. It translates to CASEGASTDTQYF.

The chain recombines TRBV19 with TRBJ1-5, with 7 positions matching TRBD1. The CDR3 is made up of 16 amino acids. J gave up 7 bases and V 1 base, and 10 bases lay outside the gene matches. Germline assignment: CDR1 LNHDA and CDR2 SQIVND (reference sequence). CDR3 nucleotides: TGTGCCAGTAGTATAGGGCGCGACAGGGCCCACCAGCCCCAGCATTTT. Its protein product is CASSIGRDRAHQPQHF.

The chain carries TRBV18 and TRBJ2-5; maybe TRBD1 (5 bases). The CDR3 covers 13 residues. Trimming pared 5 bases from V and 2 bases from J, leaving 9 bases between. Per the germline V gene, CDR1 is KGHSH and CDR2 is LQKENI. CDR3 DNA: TGTGCCAGCTCAAGAGGACAACAAGAGACCCAGTACTTC. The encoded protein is CASSRGQQETQYF.

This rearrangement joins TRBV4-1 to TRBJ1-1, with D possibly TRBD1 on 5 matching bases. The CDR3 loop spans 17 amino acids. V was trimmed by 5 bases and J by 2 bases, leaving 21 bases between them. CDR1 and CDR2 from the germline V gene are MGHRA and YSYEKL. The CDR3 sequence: CASSVMSWPGRNTEAFF. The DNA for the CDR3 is TGCGCCAGCAGCGTGATGTCATGGCCAGGGAGAAACACTGAAGCTTTCTTT.

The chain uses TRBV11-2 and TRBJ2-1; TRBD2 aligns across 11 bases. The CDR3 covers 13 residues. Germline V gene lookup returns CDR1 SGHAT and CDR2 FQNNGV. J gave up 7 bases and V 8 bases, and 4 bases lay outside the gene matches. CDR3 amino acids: CASLAGGPNEQFF. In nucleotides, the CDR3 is TGTGCCAGCTTAGCGGGAGGGCCTAATGAGCAGTTCTTC.

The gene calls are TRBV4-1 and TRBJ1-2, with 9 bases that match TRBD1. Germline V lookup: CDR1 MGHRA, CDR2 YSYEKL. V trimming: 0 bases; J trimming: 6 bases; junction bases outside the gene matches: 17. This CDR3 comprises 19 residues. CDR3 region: CASSQDLNRGRPVEHGYTF. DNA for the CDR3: TGCGCCAGCAGCCAAGACCTGAACAGGGGGCGTCCGGTTGAACATGGCTACACCTTC.

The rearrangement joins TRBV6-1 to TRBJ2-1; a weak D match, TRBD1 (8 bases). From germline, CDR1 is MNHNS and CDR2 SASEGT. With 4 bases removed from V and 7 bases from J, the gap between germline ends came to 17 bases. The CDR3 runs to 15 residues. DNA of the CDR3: TGTGCCAGCAGTGGGGGAGGGACAGGCGGGAATGAGCAGTTCTTC. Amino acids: CASSGGGTGGNEQFF.

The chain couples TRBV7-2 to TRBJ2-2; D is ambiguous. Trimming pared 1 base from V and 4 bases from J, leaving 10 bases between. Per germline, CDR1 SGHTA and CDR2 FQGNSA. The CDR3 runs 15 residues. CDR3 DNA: TGTGCCAGCAGCTTAGTCCCCCAGAGCACCGGGGAGCTGTTTTTT. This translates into CASSLVPQSTGELFF.

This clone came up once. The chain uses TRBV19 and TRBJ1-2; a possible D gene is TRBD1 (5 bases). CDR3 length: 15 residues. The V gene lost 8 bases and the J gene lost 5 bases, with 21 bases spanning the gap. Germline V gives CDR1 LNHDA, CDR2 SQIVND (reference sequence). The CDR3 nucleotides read TGTGCCAGTTACACCGGGACCGACGTGAGGTATGGCTACACCTTC. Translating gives CASYTGTDVRYGYTF.

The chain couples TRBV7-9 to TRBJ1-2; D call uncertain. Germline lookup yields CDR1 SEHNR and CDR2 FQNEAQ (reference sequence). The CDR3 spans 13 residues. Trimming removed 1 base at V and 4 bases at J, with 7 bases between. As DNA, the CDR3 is TGTGCCAGCAGCTTAGGGCAGACCTATGGCTACACCTTC. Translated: CASSLGQTYGYTF.

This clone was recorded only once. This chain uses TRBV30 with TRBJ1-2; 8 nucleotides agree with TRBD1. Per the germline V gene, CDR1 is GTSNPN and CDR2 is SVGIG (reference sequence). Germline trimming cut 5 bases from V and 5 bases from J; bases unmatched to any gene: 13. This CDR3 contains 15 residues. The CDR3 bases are TGTGCCTGGGTCCCTTCTCTGACAGGGGAATATGGCTACACCTTC. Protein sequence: CAWVPSLTGEYGYTF.

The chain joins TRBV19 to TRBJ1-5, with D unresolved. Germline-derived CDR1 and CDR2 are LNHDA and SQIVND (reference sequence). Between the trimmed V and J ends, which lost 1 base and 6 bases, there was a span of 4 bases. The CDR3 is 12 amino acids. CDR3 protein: CASSIGIQPQHF. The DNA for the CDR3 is TGTGCCAGTAGTATAGGGATTCAGCCCCAGCATTTT.

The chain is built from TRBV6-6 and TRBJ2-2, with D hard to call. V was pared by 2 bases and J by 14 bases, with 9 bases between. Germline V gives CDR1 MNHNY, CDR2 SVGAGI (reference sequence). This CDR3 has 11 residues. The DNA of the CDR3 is TGTGCCAGCAGTTACACGGACGCCCTGTTTTTT. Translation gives CASSYTDALFF.

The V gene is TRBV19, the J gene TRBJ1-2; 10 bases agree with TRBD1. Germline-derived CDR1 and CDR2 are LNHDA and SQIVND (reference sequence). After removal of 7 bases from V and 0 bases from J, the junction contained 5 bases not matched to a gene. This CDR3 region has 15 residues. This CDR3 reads CASTVTGGPNYGYTF. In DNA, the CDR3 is TGTGCCAGTACCGTGACAGGGGGCCCTAACTATGGCTACACCTTC.

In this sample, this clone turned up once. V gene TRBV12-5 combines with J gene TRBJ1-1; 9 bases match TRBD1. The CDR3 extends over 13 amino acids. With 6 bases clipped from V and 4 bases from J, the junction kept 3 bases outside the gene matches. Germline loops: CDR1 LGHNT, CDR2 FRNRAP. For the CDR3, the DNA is TGTGCTAGTGGGACAGGGGGGTCCACTGAAGCTTTCTTT. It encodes CASGTGGSTEAFF.

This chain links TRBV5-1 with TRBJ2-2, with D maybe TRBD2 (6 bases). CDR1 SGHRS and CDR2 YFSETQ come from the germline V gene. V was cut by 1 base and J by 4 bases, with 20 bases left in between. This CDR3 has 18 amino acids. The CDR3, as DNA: TGCGCCAGCAGCTTGAGGTTGAATTTCGCGGGACCCACCGGGGAGCTGTTTTTT. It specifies CASSLRLNFAGPTGELFF.

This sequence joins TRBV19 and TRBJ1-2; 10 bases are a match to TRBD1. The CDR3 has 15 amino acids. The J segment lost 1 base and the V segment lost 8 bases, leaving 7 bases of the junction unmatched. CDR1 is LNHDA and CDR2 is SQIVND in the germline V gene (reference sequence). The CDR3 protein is CASQDRDRGNYGYTF. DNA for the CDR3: TGTGCCAGTCAAGACCGGGACAGGGGTAACTATGGCTACACCTTC.

As DNA, the CDR3 is TGTGCCAGAAGCCCGAAGGGGGCAGGCAAAGCCGGGGAGCTGTTTTTT. Translated, it gives CARSPKGAGKAGELFF. The chain has TRBV5-3 and TRBJ2-2; TRBD1 matches at 7 bases. TRBV5-3 is an ORF for which the function is uncertain. The CDR3 has 16 residues. The V segment lost 4 bases and the J segment 6 bases; nucleotides outside the gene matches: 12.

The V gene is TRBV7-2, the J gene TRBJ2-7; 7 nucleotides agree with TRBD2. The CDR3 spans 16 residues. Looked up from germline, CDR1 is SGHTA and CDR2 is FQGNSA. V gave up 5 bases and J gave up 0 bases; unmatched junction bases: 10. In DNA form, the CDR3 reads TGTGCCAGCAGCCCCCTGGGTAGCGGGTTCTCCTACGAGCAGTACTTC. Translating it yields CASSPLGSGFSYEQYF.

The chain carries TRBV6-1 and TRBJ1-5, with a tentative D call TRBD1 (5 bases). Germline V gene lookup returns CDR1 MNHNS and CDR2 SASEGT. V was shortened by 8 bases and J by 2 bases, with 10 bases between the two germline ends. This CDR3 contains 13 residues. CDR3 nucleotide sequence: TGTGCCAGCGGGGGGTGGCGCAATCAGCCCCAGCATTTT. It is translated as CASGGWRNQPQHF.

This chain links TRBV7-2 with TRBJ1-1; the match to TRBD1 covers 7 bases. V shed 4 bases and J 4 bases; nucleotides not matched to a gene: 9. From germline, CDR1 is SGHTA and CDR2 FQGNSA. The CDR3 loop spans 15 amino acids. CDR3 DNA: TGTGCCAGCAGCTCCCTCGACAGGGCTTTCACTGAAGCTTTCTTT. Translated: CASSSLDRAFTEAFF.

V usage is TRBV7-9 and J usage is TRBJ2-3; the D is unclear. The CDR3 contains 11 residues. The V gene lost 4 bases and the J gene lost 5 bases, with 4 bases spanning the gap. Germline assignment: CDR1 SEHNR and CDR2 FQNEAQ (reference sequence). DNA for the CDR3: TGTGCCAGCAGCTGGGGAGATACGCAGTATTTT. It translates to CASSWGDTQYF.

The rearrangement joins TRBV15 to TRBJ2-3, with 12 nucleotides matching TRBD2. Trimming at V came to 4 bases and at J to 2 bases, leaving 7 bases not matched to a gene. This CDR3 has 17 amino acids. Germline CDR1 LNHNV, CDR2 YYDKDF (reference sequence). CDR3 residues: CATSTRLAGALTDTQYF. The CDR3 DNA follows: TGTGCCACCAGCACCCGACTAGCGGGGGCCCTCACAGATACGCAGTATTTT.

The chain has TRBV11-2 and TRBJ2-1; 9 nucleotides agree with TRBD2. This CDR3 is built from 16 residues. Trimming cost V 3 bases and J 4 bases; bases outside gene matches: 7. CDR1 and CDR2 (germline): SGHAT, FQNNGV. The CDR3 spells CASSFGPTSGYNEQFF. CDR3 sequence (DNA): TGTGCCAGCAGCTTTGGACCGACTAGCGGTTACAATGAGCAGTTCTTC.

CDR3 in amino acids: CASSIDRATNEKLFF. CDR3 DNA: TGCGCCAGCAGTATCGACAGGGCAACTAATGAAAAACTGTTTTTT. V is TRBV5-1 and J is TRBJ1-4; 7 bases fit TRBD1. V shed 5 bases, J shed 0 bases, and the junction held 4 bases outside the gene matches. The CDR3 has 15 amino acids. Germline V CDR1 and CDR2: SGHRS, YFSETQ. The whole variable domain, remainder taken from reference TRBV5-1 and TRBJ1-4, is KAGVTQTPRYLIKTRGQQVTLSCSPISGHRSVSWYQQTPGQGLQFLFEYFSETQRNKGNFPGRFSGRQFSNSRSEMNVSTLELGDSALYLCASSIDRATNEKLFFGSGTQLSVL.

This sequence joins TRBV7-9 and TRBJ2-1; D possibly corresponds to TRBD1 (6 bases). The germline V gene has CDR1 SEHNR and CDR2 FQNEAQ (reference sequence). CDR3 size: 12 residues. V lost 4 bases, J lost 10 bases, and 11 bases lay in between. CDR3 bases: TGTGCCAGCAGCTCTAGTGGACAGGAGCAGTTCTTC. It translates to CASSSSGQEQFF.